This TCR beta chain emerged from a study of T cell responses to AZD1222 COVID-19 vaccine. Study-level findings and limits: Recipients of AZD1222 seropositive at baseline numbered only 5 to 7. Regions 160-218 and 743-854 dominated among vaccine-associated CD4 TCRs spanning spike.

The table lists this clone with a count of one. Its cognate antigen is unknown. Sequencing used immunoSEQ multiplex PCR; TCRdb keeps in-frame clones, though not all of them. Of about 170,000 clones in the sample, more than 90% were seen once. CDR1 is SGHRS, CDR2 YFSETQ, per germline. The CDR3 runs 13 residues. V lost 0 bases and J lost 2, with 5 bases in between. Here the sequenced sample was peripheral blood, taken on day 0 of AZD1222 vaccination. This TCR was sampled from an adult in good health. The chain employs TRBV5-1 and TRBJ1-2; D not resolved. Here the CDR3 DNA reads TGCGCCAGCAGCTTGGTTCAGAACTATGGCTACACCTTC. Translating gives CASSLVQNYGYTF.